A single sample is the source of the 6 T cell receptor beta chains below, sequenced in a study of cytomegalovirus exposure and HLA in healthy donors. PCR used 60 Vbeta primers and 13 Jbeta primers. The assay was immunoSEQ multiplex PCR, and TCRdb's table has in-frame clones only and misses some. Counted here are fewer than 200,000 clones, 82% occurring once; the ten biggest clones make up 1.7%. The sequenced sample consisted of PBMCs. These receptors all come from a young woman in good health and CMV-seronegative.

This chain joins TRBV19 and TRBJ2-6, with 7 bases identical to TRBD2. From germline, CDR1 is LNHDA and CDR2 SQIVND (reference sequence). The CDR3 is 16 amino acids. V lost 2 bases to trimming and J lost 0 bases; unmatched junction nucleotides: 1. This chain's CDR3 is CASSITGGSGANVLTF. CDR3 DNA: TGTGCCAGTAGTATAACGGGGGGCTCTGGGGCCAACGTCCTGACTTTC.

The chain couples TRBV30 to TRBJ2-5, with 7 bases aligning to TRBD2. The length of the CDR3 is 13 residues. Per germline, CDR1 GTSNPN and CDR2 SVGIG (reference sequence). J lost 2 bases, V lost 7 bases, and 7 bases had no gene match. This CDR3 reads CAFSRTRQETQYF. Here the CDR3 DNA reads TGTGCCTTTTCCCGGACTAGACAAGAGACCCAGTACTTC.

The chain employs TRBV6-5 and TRBJ2-7; 7 bases map to TRBD1. J gave up 2 bases and V 2 bases, and 3 bases lay outside the gene matches. The CDR3 runs to 14 residues. The germline V gene encodes CDR1 MNHEY and CDR2 SVGAGI. CDR3 DNA sequence: TGTGCCAGCAGTTACGGGGGACAGACCTACGAGCAGTACTTC. Protein: CASSYGGQTYEQYF.

V is TRBV6-5 and J is TRBJ2-7; the match to TRBD1 covers 8 bases. The CDR3 runs 14 residues. Trimming at V came to 7 bases and at J to 1 base, leaving 6 bases not matched to a gene. Germline lookup yields CDR1 MNHEY and CDR2 SVGAGI. In DNA form, the CDR3 reads TGTGCCAGCAAACCCACAGGGGGTTCCTACGAGCAGTACTTC. This translates into CASKPTGGSYEQYF.

This sequence joins TRBV30 and TRBJ1-5; D unclear. Per germline, CDR1 GTSNPN and CDR2 SVGIG (reference sequence). This CDR3 is built from 15 residues. Trimming removed 0 bases at V and 1 base at J, with 10 bases between. CDR3 protein: CAWSVNSQSNQPQHF. CDR3 DNA: TGTGCCTGGAGTGTAAACAGTCAAAGCAATCAGCCCCAGCATTTT.

The rearrangement joins TRBV4-2 to TRBJ2-7; a weak D match, TRBD1 (6 bases). V was trimmed by 3 bases and J by 3 bases, leaving 15 bases between them. Germline V gene data show CDR1 as LGHNA and CDR2 as YNFKEQ. The CDR3 covers 15 residues. The chain's CDR3 is CASSQKQGVYYEQYF. DNA for the CDR3: TGTGCCAGCAGCCAGAAACAGGGAGTCTACTACGAGCAGTACTTC.